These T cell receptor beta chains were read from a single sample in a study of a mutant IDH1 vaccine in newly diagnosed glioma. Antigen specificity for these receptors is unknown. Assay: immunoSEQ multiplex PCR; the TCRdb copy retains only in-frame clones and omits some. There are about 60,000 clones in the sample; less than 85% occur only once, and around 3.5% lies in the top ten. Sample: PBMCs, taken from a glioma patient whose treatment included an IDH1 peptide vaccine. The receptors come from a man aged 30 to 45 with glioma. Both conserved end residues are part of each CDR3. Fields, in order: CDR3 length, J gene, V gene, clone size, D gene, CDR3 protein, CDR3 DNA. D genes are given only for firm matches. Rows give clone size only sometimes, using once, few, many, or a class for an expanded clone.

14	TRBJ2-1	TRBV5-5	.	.	CASSLQGDLNEQFF	TGTGCCAGCAGCTTGCAGGGGGACTTAAATGAGCAGTTCTTC
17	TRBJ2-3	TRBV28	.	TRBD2	CASSLGRWREGTDTQYF	TGTGCCAGCAGTTTAGGCCGTTGGCGGGAGGGCACAGATACGCAGTATTTT
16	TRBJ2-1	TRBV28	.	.	CASSSVRESTYNEQFF	TGTGCCAGCAGTTCGGTCAGGGAATCGACCTACAATGAGCAGTTCTTC
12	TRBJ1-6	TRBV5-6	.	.	CASSLSRSPLHF	TGTGCCAGCAGCTTGTCAAGGTCACCCCTCCACTTT
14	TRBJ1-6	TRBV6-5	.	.	CASSLQEDTSPLHF	TGTGCCAGCAGTTTACAGGAGGACACGTCACCCCTCCACTTT
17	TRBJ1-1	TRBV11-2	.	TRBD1	CASRPPDRGRMNTEAFF	TGTGCCAGCCGACCCCCGGACAGGGGACGAATGAACACTGAAGCTTTCTTT
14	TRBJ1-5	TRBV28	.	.	CASSNRVGNQPQHF	TGTGCCAGCAGTAACAGGGTTGGGAATCAGCCCCAGCATTTT
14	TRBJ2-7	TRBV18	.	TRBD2	CASSPPTREGEQYF	TGTGCCAGCTCACCACCCACCAGGGAGGGCGAGCAGTACTTC
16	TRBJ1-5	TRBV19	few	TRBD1	CASSIVGGNSNQPQHF	TGTGCCAGTAGTATAGTAGGGGGCAATAGCAATCAGCCCCAGCATTTT
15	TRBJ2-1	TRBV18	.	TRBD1	CASSLDRGPYNEQFF	TGTGCCAGCTCACTGGACAGGGGGCCCTACAATGAGCAGTTCTTC
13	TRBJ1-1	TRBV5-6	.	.	CASSSGRNTEAFF	TGTGCCAGCAGTTCCGGGAGGAACACTGAAGCTTTCTTT
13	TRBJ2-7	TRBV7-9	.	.	CASSFPPGYEQYF	TGTGCCAGCAGCTTCCCCCCGGGCTACGAGCAGTACTTC
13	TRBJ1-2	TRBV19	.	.	CASSRDPDYGYTF	TGTGCCAGCTCCCGGGATCCTGACTATGGCTACACCTTC
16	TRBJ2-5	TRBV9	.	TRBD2	CASSAAGLAGAETQYF	TGTGCCAGCAGCGCTGCGGGACTAGCGGGTGCAGAGACCCAGTACTTC
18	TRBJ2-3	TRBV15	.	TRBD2	CATSDSTGGPAAHVSQYF	TGTGCCACCAGCGATTCAACGGGGGGTCCGGCGGCACATGTTTCGCAGTATTTT
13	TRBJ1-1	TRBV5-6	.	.	CASSPQARGAAFF	TGTGCCAGCAGCCCCCAGGCGCGGGGGGCGGCTTTCTTT
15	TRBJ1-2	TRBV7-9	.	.	CASSGFGLPNYGYTF	TGTGCCAGCAGCGGGTTCGGGTTACCTAACTATGGCTACACCTTC
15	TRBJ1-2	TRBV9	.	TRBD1	CASSVEIGVQGPDTF	TGTGCCAGCAGCGTAGAAATTGGGGTACAGGGGCCCGACACCTTC
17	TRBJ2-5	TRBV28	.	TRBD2	CASSPISGRAAGETQYF	TGTGCCAGCAGTCCCATCAGCGGGAGGGCCGCTGGAGAGACCCAGTACTTC
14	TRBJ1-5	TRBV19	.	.	CASSIRGSDQPQHF	TGTGCCAGTAGTATTCGGGGTTCGGATCAGCCCCAGCATTTT
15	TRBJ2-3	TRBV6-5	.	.	CASSTQQGRTDTQYF	TGTGCCAGCAGTACCCAACAGGGTAGGACAGATACGCAGTATTTT
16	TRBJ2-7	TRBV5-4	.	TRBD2	CASSLGGSRGALEQYF	TGTGCCAGCAGCTTGGGCGGCTCGCGGGGGGCCCTAGAGCAGTACTTC
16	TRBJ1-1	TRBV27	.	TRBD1	CASSLFPGQGITEAFF	TGTGCCAGCAGTTTATTCCCGGGACAGGGGATCACTGAAGCTTTCTTT
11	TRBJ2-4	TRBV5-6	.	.	CASTQGDIQYF	TGTGCCAGCACACAGGGTGACATTCAGTACTTC
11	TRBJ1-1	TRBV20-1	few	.	CSAPLTVEAFF	TGCAGTGCCCCCCTGACAGTTGAAGCTTTCTTT
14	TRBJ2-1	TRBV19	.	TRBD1	CASRETGVFNEQFF	TGTGCCAGTAGGGAAACAGGGGTGTTCAATGAGCAGTTCTTC
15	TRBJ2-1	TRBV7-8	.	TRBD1	CASSSGTGVFNEQFF	TGTGCCAGCAGCTCCGGGACAGGGGTCTTTAATGAGCAGTTCTTC
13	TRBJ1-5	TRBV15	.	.	CATSNFRGQPQHF	TGTGCCACCAGCAATTTTAGAGGGCAGCCCCAGCATTTT